The 26 T cell receptor beta chains below all came from one sample that was sequenced in a study of early T cells in non-severe SARS-CoV-2 infection. TCRdb re-analysed the 5' RACE reads in MiXCR, keeping a single row per CDR3 protein. The sample carries approximately 79,000 distinct CDR3 sequences, roughly 13% recorded once. The sequenced sample was whole blood. The receptors were gathered from an adult who was a healthcare worker with PCR-confirmed SARS-CoV-2 infection or an uninfected control (not recorded which).

This clonotype was recorded a few times. V and J are TRBV7-9 and TRBJ1-5; D ambiguous. The CDR3 is made up of 12 amino acids. Germline V gene lookup returns CDR1 SEHNR and CDR2 FQNEAQ (reference sequence). The ends were cut back, 3 bases at V and 11 bases at J, with 11 bases in the middle. The CDR3, as DNA: TGTGCCAGCAGCTTGGACCAGCGGGCCCAGCATTTT. Its protein is CASSLDQRAQHF.

This clonotype was seen many times. The chain joins TRBV19 to TRBJ2-4; D is perhaps TRBD1 (6 bases). Germline loops: CDR1 LNHDA, CDR2 SQIVND (reference sequence). The CDR3 has 16 residues. V was shortened by 3 bases and J by 4 bases, with 16 bases between the two germline ends. CDR3 amino acids: CASSMAVGAVKNIQYF. In DNA form, the CDR3 reads TGTGCCAGTAGTATGGCCGTGGGGGCGGTAAAAAACATTCAGTACTTC.

The chain couples TRBV4-2 to TRBJ2-5, with a tentative D call TRBD2 (5 bases). The V end lost 0 bases, the J end lost 5 bases, and 7 bases lay between the germline ends. Germline V gene data show CDR1 as LGHNA and CDR2 as YNFKEQ. The CDR3 is 13 amino acids. CDR3 in amino acids: CASSQERRETQYF. DNA of the CDR3: TGTGCCAGCAGCCAAGAGAGGAGGGAGACCCAGTACTTC.

The chain links TRBV5-1 to TRBJ1-2; no firm D call. Trimming left V 0 bases short and J 8 bases short, with 11 bases between. There are 13 residues in the CDR3. The germline V gene has CDR1 SGHRS and CDR2 YFSETQ. CDR3 nucleotides: TGCGCCAGCAGCTTGGGAGGGTCGGACGGCTACACCTTC. The encoded protein is CASSLGGSDGYTF.

The genes are TRBV29-1 and TRBJ2-1, with TRBD1 matching over 11 bases. The V and J ends lost 4 bases and 8 bases, in that order; junction bases with no gene match: 10. This CDR3 has 15 amino acids. The germline V gene encodes CDR1 SQVTM and CDR2 ANQGSEA. CDR3 amino acids: CSVVKGTGGWYEQFF. CDR3 nucleotide sequence: TGCAGCGTTGTGAAAGGGACAGGGGGTTGGTATGAGCAGTTCTTC.

The chain has TRBV9 and TRBJ2-7; either TRBD1 or TRBD2 may supply D (7 bases each). There are 16 residues in the CDR3. The V gene lost 0 bases and the J gene lost 0 bases, with 13 bases spanning the gap. Germline V gene data show CDR1 as SGDLS and CDR2 as YYNGEE. CDR3 nucleotide sequence: TGTGCCAGCAGCGTAGGAGCGGGACAGATCTCCTACGAGCAGTACTTC. Protein sequence: CASSVGAGQISYEQYF.

This clonotype showed up just a few times. The chain carries TRBV20-1 and TRBJ2-3; 8 bases line up with TRBD2. From germline, CDR1 is DFQATT and CDR2 SNEGSKA (reference sequence). V lost 4 bases to trimming and J lost 2 bases; unmatched junction nucleotides: 5. The CDR3 consists of 14 residues. CDR3 residues: CSATIAGTTDTQYF. The CDR3 region has the DNA TGCAGTGCTACAATAGCGGGAACCACAGATACGCAGTATTTT.

This clonotype was found many times. The J gene is TRBJ1-2, the V gene TRBV28; 9 nucleotides agree with TRBD1. J gave up 3 bases and V 6 bases, and 8 bases lay outside the gene matches. The CDR3 length is 15 residues. From germline, CDR1 is MDHEN and CDR2 SYDVKM. CDR3 nucleotides: TGTGCCAGCAGAGGATTGGACAGGGGACACTATGGCTACACCTTC. Amino acid sequence: CASRGLDRGHYGYTF.

This clonotype has ten or more counts. This chain connects TRBV6-1 to TRBJ2-3; TRBD2 matches at 12 bases. Germline V gene lookup returns CDR1 MNHNS and CDR2 SASEGT. V lost 8 bases, J lost 2 bases, and 5 bases stayed unmatched. This CDR3 contains 15 residues. The CDR3 sequence is CASGGTSGPTDTQYF. DNA of the CDR3: TGTGCCAGCGGGGGGACTAGCGGGCCCACAGATACGCAGTATTTT.

This clonotype was observed at least ten times. This chain links TRBV20-1 with TRBJ2-5; D ambiguous. V gave up 3 bases and J gave up 3 bases, with 8 bases separating them. The germline V gene encodes CDR1 DFQATT and CDR2 SNEGSKA (reference sequence). CDR3 size: 12 residues. The CDR3 DNA is TGCAGTGCTAGTAGCAGAAAAGAGACCCAGTACTTC. Translation gives CSASSRKETQYF.

Ten or more counts support this clonotype. The chain joins TRBV2 to TRBJ1-6, with D possibly matching TRBD1 (6 bases). V was shortened by 5 bases and J by 9 bases, with 23 bases between the two germline ends. The germline V gene encodes CDR1 SNHLY and CDR2 FYNNEI. The CDR3 totals 17 residues. CDR3 region: CASSLSVFSGAGSPLHF. CDR3 in DNA: TGTGCCAGCAGTTTGAGCGTTTTTTCGGGGGCCGGTTCACCCCTCCACTTT.

The gene calls are TRBV5-1 and TRBJ2-5; the D is unclear. CDR1 is SGHRS and CDR2 is YFSETQ in the germline V gene. This CDR3 is 11 amino acids long. The V gene lost 4 bases and the J gene lost 5 bases, with 6 bases spanning the gap. CDR3 coding DNA: TGCGCCAGCAGCCAGAAGGAGACCCAGTACTTC. This translates into CASSQKETQYF.

This clonotype has more than one count but fewer than ten. The V call is TRBV6-5, the J call TRBJ2-7, with 8 nucleotides matching TRBD1. Germline CDR1 and CDR2: MNHEY and SVGAGI. The CDR3 contains 19 residues. V shed 0 bases, J shed 1 base, and the junction held 14 bases outside the gene matches. CDR3 sequence: CASSYSGPESGGSSYEQYF. The CDR3 DNA reads as TGTGCCAGCAGTTACTCGGGACCGGAGTCAGGGGGCAGTTCCTACGAGCAGTACTTC.

Ten or more counts support this clonotype. V gene TRBV5-1 combines with J gene TRBJ2-2, with D perhaps TRBD1 (5 bases). This CDR3 is built from 16 residues. V lost 0 bases and J 0 bases, leaving 9 bases between the germline ends. Germline V gene data show CDR1 as SGHRS and CDR2 as YFSETQ. CDR3 loop: CASSLDIRANTGELFF. CDR3 DNA: TGCGCCAGCAGCTTGGATATCAGGGCGAACACCGGGGAGCTGTTTTTT.

V is TRBV6-5 and J is TRBJ1-2; perhaps TRBD1 as D (6 bases). The CDR3 contains 15 residues. V lost 4 bases, J lost 2 bases, and 14 bases lay in between. The V gene's germline CDR1 is MNHEY and CDR2 SVGAGI. The CDR3, as DNA: TGTGCCAGCAGTTTTCTCGGACAGAGCAACTATGGCTACACCTTC. This sequence encodes CASSFLGQSNYGYTF.

This clonotype has just a few counts. V usage is TRBV3-1 and J usage is TRBJ2-2; D possibly corresponds to TRBD1 (7 bases). Trimming pared 5 bases from V and 10 bases from J, leaving 23 bases between. Germline V gives CDR1 LGHDT, CDR2 YNNKEL (reference sequence). The CDR3 contains 16 residues. CDR3 bases: TGTGCCAGCAGCTCACGAGGTCAGGGGGGTCCGGTGGAGCTGTTTTTT. This encodes CASSSRGQGGPVELFF.

This clonotype was counted at least ten times. The rearrangement uses TRBV9 and TRBJ1-1, with unresolved D. V lost 0 bases and J lost 4, with 19 bases in between. CDR1 and CDR2 (germline): SGDLS, YYNGEE. This CDR3 comprises 17 residues. The DNA of the CDR3 is TGTGCCAGCAGCGTAGAGATCGCCCCCGGGATGGGCACTGAAGCTTTCTTT. This sequence encodes CASSVEIAPGMGTEAFF. Full variable domain (outside the CDR3, taken from reference TRBV9 and TRBJ1-1): DSGVTQTPKHLITATGQRVTLRCSPRSGDLSVYWYQQSLDQGLQFLIQYYNGEERAKGNILERFSAQQFPDLHSELNLSSLELGDSALYFCASSVEIAPGMGTEAFFGQGTRLTVV.

There are a few counts of this clonotype. A read error may account for a junction end that differs from germline. This sequence joins TRBV20-1 and TRBJ1-1; D unresolved. The CDR3 runs 12 residues. CDR1 and CDR2 from the germline V gene are DFQATT and SNEGSKA (reference sequence). For the CDR3, the DNA is TGCAGTGCTTTCGGCCCGGGCGGTGAAGCGTTCTTT. It is translated as CSAFGPGGEAFF.

The chain carries TRBV5-1 and TRBJ2-3; D is possibly TRBD2 (5 bases). Trimming stripped 6 bases from V and 5 bases from J, with 7 bases between. This CDR3 has 11 amino acids. Germline V CDR1 and CDR2: SGHRS, YFSETQ. The CDR3 nucleotides are TGCGCCAGCATGGACTTAGATACGCAGTATTTT. Protein: CASMDLDTQYF. The full variable domain, with the rest looked up from reference TRBV5-1 and TRBJ2-3, is KAGVTQTPRYLIKTRGQQVTLSCSPISGHRSVSWYQQTPGQGLQFLFEYFSETQRNKGNFPGRFSGRQFSNSRSEMNVSTLELGDSALYLCASMDLDTQYFGPGTRLTVL.

Only a few counts were recorded for this clonotype. The V and J genes are TRBV29-1 and TRBJ2-3; TRBD2 agrees at 7 bases. The CDR3 has 14 residues. Unmatched junction bases numbered 4, after V lost 2 bases and J lost 2 bases. Germline CDR1 and CDR2: SQVTM and ANQGSEA. The CDR3 bases are TGCAGCGTTGAATTAGCGGGCGTCACAGATACGCAGTATTTT. Translated, it gives CSVELAGVTDTQYF.

This clonotype was seen only a few times. The chain is built from TRBV2 and TRBJ1-4; D not certain. CDR1 and CDR2 from the germline V gene are SNHLY and FYNNEI. Trimming shortened V by 6 bases and J by 8 bases, and 7 bases separated the two germline ends. The length of the CDR3 is 11 residues. The CDR3 nucleotides read TGTGCCAGCAGCGCGCTCGAAAAACTGTTTTTT. Protein product: CASSALEKLFF.

The chain recombines TRBV20-1 with TRBJ1-6; D gene ambiguous. The CDR3 has 12 residues. Looked up from germline, CDR1 is DFQATT and CDR2 is SNEGSKA (reference sequence). Trimming cost V 3 bases and J 9 bases, with 9 bases left between them. CDR3 loop: CSARGWGSPLHF. The CDR3 DNA reads TGCAGTGCTAGGGGATGGGGTTCACCCCTCCACTTT.

In DNA, the CDR3 is TGTGCCAGCTCCACAGGGAACTATGGCTACACCTTC. Amino acid sequence: CASSTGNYGYTF. The V gene is TRBV25-1, the J gene TRBJ1-2; possible D gene TRBD1, 6 bases. CDR3 length: 12 residues. With 8 bases removed from V and 2 bases from J, the gap between germline ends came to 9 bases. CDR1 is MGHDK, CDR2 SYGVNS, per germline.

This clonotype was seen ten or more times. This chain connects TRBV7-9 to TRBJ2-1; D uncertain. Germline V lookup: CDR1 SEHNR, CDR2 FQNEAQ (reference sequence). The length of the CDR3 is 9 residues. Between the trimmed V and J ends, which lost 11 bases and 12 bases, there was a span of 11 bases. The CDR3 DNA follows: TGTGCCCTCGGTAGTGGGCAGTTCTTC. Its translation: CALGSGQFF.

V and J are TRBV20-1 and TRBJ2-1; no clear D gene. V lost 4 bases to trimming and J lost 5 bases, with 9 bases between them. Germline CDR1 reads DFQATT; CDR2 reads SNEGSKA (reference sequence). This CDR3 comprises 12 residues. DNA for the CDR3: TGCAGTGCTACTATACGGGACAATGAGCAGTTCTTC. Its translation: CSATIRDNEQFF.

The DNA of the CDR3 is TGTGCCAGCAGTTTTAACAGGGGAAAGGATGGCTACACCTTC. Translation: CASSFNRGKDGYTF. The chain employs TRBV27 and TRBJ1-2; 7 nucleotides agree with TRBD1. The CDR3 spans 14 residues. Germline V gene sequence: CDR1 MNHEY, CDR2 SMNVEV (reference sequence). V shed 3 bases, J shed 6 bases, and the junction held 7 bases outside the gene matches.